These 3 T cell receptor beta chains came from one sample sequenced in a study of cytomegalovirus exposure and HLA in healthy donors. PCR was performed using 60 Vbeta and 13 Jbeta primers. Only in-frame clones appear in the TCRdb table, and some are missing; sequencing was by immunoSEQ multiplex PCR. The table lists around 80,000 clones, roughly 79% of them singletons. Sequenced: PBMCs. These receptors all stem from a man younger than 35 in good health and CMV-seropositive.

CDR3 sequence: CASSPRTRMDEQYF. CDR3 DNA: TGTGCCAGCAGCCCCCGGACTAGAATGGACGAGCAGTACTTC. The rearrangement joins TRBV5-4 to TRBJ2-7; 7 bases map to TRBD2. Germline V CDR1 and CDR2: SGHNT, YYREEE (reference sequence). CDR3 length equals 14 residues. The junction had 9 bases not matched to a gene; V was cut back by 4 bases and J by 5 bases.

This clone was recorded once. This sequence joins TRBV7-9 and TRBJ2-7; unclear D gene. The CDR3 is made up of 13 amino acids. The germline V gene has CDR1 SEHNR and CDR2 FQNEAQ (reference sequence). Deletions cut 5 bases from V and 0 bases from J, with 8 bases between. The CDR3 spells CASSPGPSYEQYF. CDR3 nucleotide sequence: TGTGCCAGCAGCCCAGGTCCCTCCTACGAGCAGTACTTC.

This clone showed up just once. The chain uses TRBV13 and TRBJ2-7; 7 positions match TRBD1. The junction had 7 bases not matched to a gene; V was cut back by 5 bases and J by 3 bases. The CDR3 spans 14 residues. Germline CDR1 and CDR2: PRHDT and FYEKMQ (reference sequence). The CDR3, as DNA: TGTGCCAGCAGCACACTCGACAGGGTCTACGAGCAGTACTTC. The encoded protein is CASSTLDRVYEQYF.